This T cell receptor beta chain was obtained from a study of T-cell reconstitution after alpha-beta-depleted transplantation in children. Unique molecular identifiers were incorporated during preparation of the TCRbeta library. MiXCR, applied by TCRdb to the PCR reads, yields one record per CDR3 protein. The sample lists about a million distinct CDR3 sequences; 25% to 35% were seen once. General observations from the study: Diversity of TCRbeta at day 60 was high in some patients, arising from surviving recipient T cells and thymic progenitors. At the one-year point after transplant, T-cell counts and TCRbeta diversity were found to come mostly from T cells that had been newly produced. Reportedly, only several hundred clones from non-depleted graft cells drove alpha-beta T-cell counts at about two months.

Unmatched junction bases numbered 6, after V lost 3 bases and J lost 8 bases. Germline loops: CDR1 SGHTA, CDR2 FQGNSA. This CDR3 is 14 amino acids long. On this clonotype: The antigen remains unidentified.

This clonotype was obtained from a boy in the first two years of life who had a stem cell transplant for SCID, so the T cells may come from the graft donor. The chain combines TRBV7-2 with TRBJ1-4, with TRBD1 matching 7 bases. The source material was PBMCs, mostly from graft donor cells, sampled 360 days after TCRalphabeta/CD19-depleted stem cell transplant. The CDR3 spells CASSLGDRDEKLFF. CDR3 sequence (DNA): TGTGCCAGCAGCTTGGGCGACAGGGACGAAAAACTGTTTTTT.